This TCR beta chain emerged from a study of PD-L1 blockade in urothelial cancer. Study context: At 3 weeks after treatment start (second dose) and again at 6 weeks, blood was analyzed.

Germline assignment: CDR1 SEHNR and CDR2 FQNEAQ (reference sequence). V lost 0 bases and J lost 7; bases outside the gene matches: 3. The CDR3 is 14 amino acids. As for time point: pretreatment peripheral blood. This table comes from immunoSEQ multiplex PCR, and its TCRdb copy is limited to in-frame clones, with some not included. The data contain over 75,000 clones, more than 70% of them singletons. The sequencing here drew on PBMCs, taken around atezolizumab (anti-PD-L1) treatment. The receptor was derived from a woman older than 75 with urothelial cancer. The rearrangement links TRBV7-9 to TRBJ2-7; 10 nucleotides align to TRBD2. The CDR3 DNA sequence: TGTGCCAGCAGCTTAGCGGGACTAGCGCCGGAGCAGTACTTC. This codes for CASSLAGLAPEQYF.